Below are 12 T cell receptor beta chains sequenced from a single sample in a study of CD8 T cells in Susac syndrome. After extraction with the RNeasy kit, roughly 0.5 to 1 ug of the RNA was reverse transcribed using random hexamers. TCRdb fed the immunoSEQ multiplex PCR reads into MiXCR, producing one record per CDR3 protein. Of 120,000 or so distinct CDR3 sequences listed, around 96% are singletons. The specimen was CD4+ T cells from PBMCs. The receptors here all came from a human donor with Susac syndrome.

The chain combines TRBV3-1 with TRBJ2-7; 7 nucleotides agree with TRBD1. J was trimmed by 4 bases and V by 5 bases; bases with no gene match: 8. Germline V gives CDR1 LGHDT, CDR2 YNNKEL (reference sequence). The CDR3 is 14 amino acids. The CDR3 reads CASSSRQGRYEQYF. The CDR3, as DNA: TGTGCCAGCAGCTCAAGACAGGGCCGGTACGAGCAGTACTTC.

The chain links TRBV4-2 to TRBJ2-7, with 9 bases lining up with TRBD2. CDR1 and CDR2 from the germline V gene are LGHNA and YNFKEQ. V was clipped by 4 bases and J by 3 bases; unmatched bases: 4. The CDR3 contains 14 residues. The CDR3 region has the DNA TGTGCCAGCAGCCCCGGCGGGAGGGGCTACGAGCAGTACTTC. Protein product: CASSPGGRGYEQYF.

The chain joins TRBV2 to TRBJ2-7; D is unresolved. The CDR3 spans 13 residues. Trimming left V 9 bases short and J 4 bases short, with 16 bases between. Looked up from germline, CDR1 is SNHLY and CDR2 is FYNNEI. The CDR3 here is CASSSTNRYEQYF. Written as DNA, the CDR3 is TGTGCCAGTAGCAGTACAAATCGTTACGAGCAGTACTTC.

The chain couples TRBV20-1 to TRBJ1-1, with D unclear. Trimming took off 7 bases at V and 1 base at J, with 10 bases between the two ends. The germline V gene encodes CDR1 DFQATT and CDR2 SNEGSKA (reference sequence). This CDR3 comprises 12 residues. CDR3 region: CSVNRPNTEAFF. The CDR3 DNA reads TGCAGTGTAAACAGACCGAACACTGAAGCTTTCTTT.

The V and J genes are TRBV30 and TRBJ2-7; 7 positions match TRBD1. The germline gives CDR1 GTSNPN, CDR2 SVGIG (reference sequence). V trimming: 5 bases; J trimming: 0 bases; junction bases outside the gene matches: 4. The CDR3 runs 13 residues. CDR3 DNA sequence: TGTGCCTGGTGTCGGGACAGCTCCTACGAGCAGTACTTC. Its protein product is CAWCRDSSYEQYF.

The chain links TRBV7-2 to TRBJ1-1, with no clear D. The V end was cut by 5 bases, the J end by 1 base, with 17 bases between. Germline V gene lookup returns CDR1 SGHTA and CDR2 FQGNSA. The CDR3 spans 16 residues. The CDR3 region has the DNA TGTGCCAGCAGCCGGGTCCCTCAACGGCAGAACACTGAAGCTTTCTTT. Its translation is CASSRVPQRQNTEAFF.

The chain couples TRBV20-1 to TRBJ1-2; weak D call: TRBD1 (5 bases). The V gene lost 0 bases and the J gene lost 7 bases, with 12 bases spanning the gap. The length of the CDR3 is 13 residues. CDR1 is DFQATT and CDR2 is SNEGSKA in the germline V gene (reference sequence). CDR3 in DNA: TGCAGTGCTAGAGATAACGGGGCAGGTGGCTACACCTTC. Its translation is CSARDNGAGGYTF.

The chain has TRBV4-3 and TRBJ1-2, with 9 bases that match TRBD1. From germline, CDR1 is LGHNA and CDR2 YSLEER. The CDR3 consists of 15 residues. Germline trimming cut 2 bases from V and 6 bases from J; bases unmatched to any gene: 7. The CDR3 region has the DNA TGCGCCAGCAGCCAACGTACAGGGGGCGCGAATGGCTACACCTTC. Translation gives CASSQRTGGANGYTF.

In this sample, this clonotype turned up once. The gene calls are TRBV7-9 and TRBJ1-2, with 11 bases matching TRBD1. Trimming at V came to 8 bases and at J to 3 bases, leaving 5 bases not matched to a gene. Germline assignment: CDR1 SEHNR and CDR2 FQNEAQ (reference sequence). This CDR3 is built from 14 residues. CDR3 region: CASGGQGADYGYTF. The DNA for the CDR3 is TGTGCCAGCGGAGGACAGGGGGCAGACTATGGCTACACCTTC. Looking up the rest from reference TRBV7-9 and TRBJ1-2 gives the full variable domain: DTGVSQNPRHKITKRGQNVTFRCDPISEHNRLYWYRQTLGQGPEFLTYFQNEAQLEKSRLLSDRFSAERPKGSFSTLEIQRTEQGDSAMYLCASGGQGADYGYTFGSGTRLTVV.

The chain is built from TRBV19 and TRBJ1-1; TRBD1 is a possible D gene (6 bases). V lost 2 bases and J 6 bases, leaving 13 bases between the germline ends. This CDR3 is built from 14 residues. Germline-derived CDR1 and CDR2 are LNHDA and SQIVND (reference sequence). The CDR3 DNA follows: TGTGCCAGTAGTATACCCGCACAGGGCGCTGAAGCTTTCTTT. This encodes CASSIPAQGAEAFF.

This sequence joins TRBV2 and TRBJ1-5; D is uncertain. CDR3 length: 14 amino acids. Germline V CDR1 and CDR2: SNHLY, FYNNEI. The ends were cut back, 8 bases at V and 0 bases at J, with 11 bases in the middle. CDR3 bases: TGTGCCAGCCTCCAGGAGAATAGCAATCAGCCCCAGCATTTT. Translating gives CASLQENSNQPQHF.

This sequence joins TRBV12-3 or TRBV12-4 and TRBJ2-5, with 7 bases that match TRBD1. The V segment lost 6 bases and the J segment 5 bases; nucleotides outside the gene matches: 6. This CDR3 region has 13 residues. Here the CDR3 reads CASSPTGVETQYF. Here the CDR3 DNA reads TGTGCCAGCAGCCCTACAGGGGTCGAGACCCAGTACTTC.